This TCR beta chain was identified during a study of PD-1 blockade in classical Hodgkin lymphoma. Brentuximab vedotin exposure varied, and every patient relapsed after autologous stem cell transplantation. Study-wide findings and caveats: By cycle point C4D1, TCR diversity had risen significantly in CD4+ cells (but not CD8+ cells).

This CDR3 comprises 13 residues. Germline CDR1 and CDR2: LNHDA and SQIVND (reference sequence). The V end was cut by 5 bases, the J end by 1 base, with 8 bases between. Produced via immunoSEQ multiplex PCR; TCRdb's table is partial and in-frame only. The sample consists of about 20,000 clones, around 73% of them appearing once. Of note for this clone: Antigen: not known.

The source was peripheral blood mononuclear cells (PBMCs), collected before the second cycle of nivolumab. This clonotype was sampled from a human donor with classical Hodgkin lymphoma. The chain carries TRBV19 and TRBJ1-1, with D uncertain. CDR3 region: CASSLSSNTEAFF. In DNA form, the CDR3 reads TGTGCCAGTAGTCTGAGCTCGAACACTGAAGCTTTCTTT.